These 21 T cell receptor beta chains were all obtained from the same sample, sequenced in a study of tumor-infiltrating lymphocytes in primary liver carcinoma. Unsorted bulk tissue, roughly 20-34 mg of it, served as the source for co-extraction of RNA and DNA. Making TCR beta cDNA involved roughly 0.55 ug total RNA and a constant-region primer. For TCR beta, libraries were produced by three nested multiplex PCR rounds using slightly modified ARM-PCR. The first two PCR rounds used TRBV1-TRBV30 forward primers with a C-beta reverse primer, about 10 cycles each. TCRdb processed the multiplex PCR reads anew with MiXCR; each CDR3 protein has one entry. The repertoire includes about 190,000 distinct CDR3 sequences, around four fifths of them detected once, and less than 20% sits in the top ten. The sequencing input was tumor tissue from primary liver carcinoma. Source of these receptors: a man aged 40-55 years with primary liver carcinoma and hepatitis B virus infection.

About this clonotype: A much bigger clone sits one base away, suggesting this may be a read error. The genes are TRBV5-1 and TRBJ2-5; 7 nucleotides align to TRBD1. CDR3 length: 13 amino acids. The germline CDR1 and CDR2 sequences are SGHRS and YFSETQ. The CDR3 nucleotides are TGCACCAGCGCACAGGGGAACGAAAAGACCCAGTACTTC. Amino acids: CTSAQGNEKTQYF.

A remark on this clonotype: The junction does not match germline at one end; this may be a read error. The chain joins TRBV6-1 to TRBJ2-7; either TRBD1 or TRBD2 may fit D (5 bases each). Germline CDR1 is MNHNS and CDR2 is SASEGT. The CDR3 loop spans 14 amino acids. CDR3: CASSNGTGPYELYF. CDR3 nucleotide sequence: TGTGCCAGCAGCAACGGGACGGGGCCCTACGAGCTGTACTTC.

This chain links TRBV6-6 with TRBJ2-7; 7 positions agree with TRBD1. CDR3 length: 17 residues. Looked up from germline, CDR1 is MNHNY and CDR2 is SVGAGI (reference sequence). V lost 4 bases to trimming and J lost 5 bases; unmatched junction nucleotides: 17. For the CDR3, the DNA is TGTGCCAGCAGTTCCTCGTCAAAACAGGGGCCTAGGGACGAGCAGTACTTC. Translation gives CASSSSSKQGPRDEQYF.

This clonotype has a count of ten or more. The chain employs TRBV5-1 and TRBJ2-7, with TRBD2 matching 7 bases. The J segment lost 6 bases and the V segment lost 1 base, leaving 13 bases of the junction unmatched. Germline V gene data show CDR1 as SGHRS and CDR2 as YFSETQ. The length of the CDR3 is 16 residues. This CDR3 is CASSLSGRAGSGEQYF. The CDR3 DNA sequence: TGCGCCAGCAGCTTGAGTGGGAGGGCAGGGTCCGGCGAGCAGTACTTC.

V usage is TRBV10-2 and J usage is TRBJ2-1, with 7 bases identical to TRBD2. The CDR3 length is 14 residues. Germline V lookup: CDR1 WSHSY, CDR2 SAAADI. V dropped 8 bases and J dropped 9; count of bases not matched to a gene: 13. DNA of the CDR3: TGCGCCAGCGCTACTGGCGGGGGTGGGGGTGAGCAGTTCTTC. Its protein is CASATGGGGGEQFF.

Concerning this clonotype itself: One end of the junction fails to match germline, which may point to a read error. The chain joins TRBV29-1 to TRBJ1-2; D gene ambiguous. This CDR3 spans 13 amino acids. The germline V gene encodes CDR1 SQVTM and CDR2 ANQGSEA. CDR3 in DNA: TGTAGCGTTCCAGCGGTCTCGGCGGACGGCTACACCTTC. It encodes CSVPAVSADGYTF. Full variable domain (remainder filled in from reference TRBV29-1 and TRBJ1-2): SAVISQKPSRDICQRGTSLTIQCQVDSQVTMMFWYRQQPGQSLTLIATANQGSEATYESGFVIDKFPISRPNLTFSTLTVSNMSPEDSSIYLCSVPAVSADGYTFGSGTRLTVV.

The chain employs TRBV12-3 or TRBV12-4 and TRBJ2-2; 8 nucleotides align to TRBD2. V lost 9 bases, J lost 7 bases, and 16 bases stayed unmatched. There are 16 residues in the CDR3. The CDR3 loop reads CASSSRVAGYNGELFF. The CDR3 DNA reads TGTGCCAGTAGTAGCCGCGTAGCGGGATATAACGGGGAGCTGTTTTTT.

Ten or more counts support this clonotype. The chain joins TRBV11-2 to TRBJ2-3; 9 bases are a match to TRBD2. The CDR3 runs 16 residues. The germline CDR1 and CDR2 sequences are SGHAT and FQNNGV. With 8 bases clipped from V and 1 base from J, the junction kept 10 bases outside the gene matches. The CDR3 spells CASQGVAGEGTDTQYF. CDR3 sequence (DNA): TGTGCCAGCCAAGGGGTAGCGGGGGAAGGCACAGATACGCAGTATTTT.

In its sample, this clonotype was seen once. The J gene is TRBJ2-1, the V gene TRBV12-3 or TRBV12-4; 12 bases map to TRBD2. CDR3 length: 14 residues. The V and J ends lost 9 bases and 15 bases, in that order; junction bases with no gene match: 15. The CDR3 is CASMTSGRYNELFF. CDR3 nucleotide sequence: TGTGCCAGTATGACTAGCGGGAGATACAATGAACTGTTCTTC.

The V gene is TRBV6-1, the J gene TRBJ2-5; no clear D gene. The V gene lost 4 bases and the J gene lost 5 bases, with 14 bases spanning the gap. CDR3 length: 14 residues. The germline V gene has CDR1 MNHNS and CDR2 SASEGT. DNA for the CDR3: TGTGCCAGCAGTGGTGGAGACGGTGAGGAGACCCAGTACTTC. Protein product: CASSGGDGEETQYF.

Comment on this clonotype: One end of the junction does not line up with germline, which may come from a read error. This chain links TRBV6-1 with TRBJ1-4; D gene unclear. The CDR3 spans 16 residues. CDR1 MNHNS and CDR2 SASEGT come from the germline V gene. CDR3 sequence (DNA): TGTGCCAGCAGTAGAGAGGGTCTGGCAACCAATGAAAAACTGTTTTTT. This sequence encodes CASSREGLATNEKLFF.

Concerning this clonotype: At one of its ends the junction is not consistent with the germline gene, which may arise from a read error. This chain connects TRBV6-1 to TRBJ2-3, with D perhaps TRBD1 or TRBD2 (5 bases each). Germline V gene data show CDR1 as MNHNS and CDR2 as SASEGT. The CDR3 is made up of 16 amino acids. This CDR3 is CARSEIGGHYTYTQYF. CDR3 DNA: TGTGCCAGGAGTGAAATAGGAGGACACTACACATATACGCAGTATTTT.

Comment on this clonotype: Relative to the germline gene, one junction end is altered; a read error may explain this. The chain couples TRBV29-1 to TRBJ2-7; the D gene is possibly TRBD2 (5 bases). The germline CDR1 and CDR2 sequences are SQVTM and ANQGSEA. CDR3 length: 12 residues. In DNA form, the CDR3 reads TGCAGCGCAGGTCGGGGTAATCACGAGCAGCACTTC. This translates into CSAGRGNHEQHF.

As concerns this clonotype: A much larger clonotype is one base distant, so this may be a read error. The rearrangement links TRBV28 to TRBJ2-1; perhaps TRBD1 as D (5 bases). V shed 9 bases and J shed 7 bases, with 16 bases lying between them. CDR1 and CDR2 (germline): MDHEN, SYDVKM. CDR3 length equals 13 residues. The CDR3 region has the DNA TGTGCCAGGAGGATTCAACAGGAGAATGAGCAGTTCTTC. Amino acids: CARRIQQENEQFF.

Details on this clonotype: In this CDR3 the conserved last residue, phenylalanine or tryptophan, is missing, so a read error is likely. The DNA is left out, because the CDR3 cannot be placed on it with certainty; the CDR3 is given as TCRdb lists it. V is TRBV4-2 and J is TRBJ1-2. From germline, CDR1 is LGHNA and CDR2 YNFKEQ. Inclusive of both ends, the CDR3 amounts to 13 amino acids. The CDR3 sequence is CASSQDTGSGYIL.

As concerns this clonotype: The junction departs from the called germline gene at one end, perhaps through a read error. J is TRBJ2-7 and V is TRBV2; 7 positions agree with TRBD1. The CDR3 is 16 amino acids. The germline CDR1 and CDR2 sequences are SNHLY and FYNNEI. CDR3 loop: CASTESRQGLFGEQYF. The CDR3 nucleotides are TGCGCCAGCACTGAGAGTAGACAGGGTCTCTTCGGCGAGCAGTACTTC.

This clonotype was recorded once. One end of the junction is discordant with germline, which a read error may explain. CDR3 sequence (DNA): TGTGCCTGGAGTACCGACAGGGTAGCCGGGGAGCTGCTTTTT. This encodes CAWSTDRVAGELLF. This chain uses TRBV30 with TRBJ2-2; TRBD1 aligns across 7 bases. Germline values: CDR1 GTSNPN, CDR2 SVGIG (reference sequence). The CDR3 length is 14 residues.

As for this clonotype: Germline is not matched at one junction end, which may reflect a read error. V usage is TRBV4-2 and J usage is TRBJ1-2, with D maybe TRBD1 (6 bases). The germline V gene has CDR1 LGHNA and CDR2 YNFKEQ. The CDR3 contains 17 residues. DNA for the CDR3: TGTTCCAGCATTCAAGAAAGCGCCCAGGGGCTTAACTATGGCTACTCCTTC. Amino acids: CSSIQESAQGLNYGYSF.

A note on this clonotype: It is likely a read error, because the conserved phenylalanine at the end of the CDR3 is missing. No DNA is shown, since the ends of the CDR3 on it are uncertain; the CDR3 is the one TCRdb lists. The J gene is TRBJ2-5, the V gene TRBV11-3; the table's D call TRBD1 went unverified against the DNA. The CDR3 spans 13 residues, counting both ends. The germline CDR1 and CDR2 sequences are SGHNT and YENEEA. CDR3 sequence reads: CTSSFQGEETHYI.

As for this clonotype: An end of the junction differs from the germline gene, which may be a read error. J is TRBJ1-1 and V is TRBV29-1; D unclear. Germline V gene data show CDR1 as SQVTM and CDR2 as ANQGSEA. The CDR3 has 14 residues. The CDR3 DNA follows: TGCAACGTTGCAAGACACGGGTCTAACACTGAAGCTTTCTTT. Protein product: CNVARHGSNTEAFF.

A remark on this clonotype: A much larger clone is a single base away; this may be a read error. This sequence joins TRBV5-1 and TRBJ2-7, with D possibly being TRBD2 (5 bases). Germline V CDR1 and CDR2: SGHRS, YFSETQ. The CDR3 is 17 residues long. Here the CDR3 reads CANSLAPVGILGDEQYF. CDR3 DNA sequence: TGCGCCAACAGCTTGGCCCCCGTGGGTATACTAGGTGACGAGCAGTACTTC. The variable domain in full, with the rest retrieved from reference TRBV5-1 and TRBJ2-7, is KAGVTQTPRYLIKTRGQQVTLSCSPISGHRSVSWYQQTPGQGLQFLFEYFSETQRNKGNFPGRFSGRQFSNSRSEMNVSTLELGDSALYLCANSLAPVGILGDEQYFGPGTRLTVT.